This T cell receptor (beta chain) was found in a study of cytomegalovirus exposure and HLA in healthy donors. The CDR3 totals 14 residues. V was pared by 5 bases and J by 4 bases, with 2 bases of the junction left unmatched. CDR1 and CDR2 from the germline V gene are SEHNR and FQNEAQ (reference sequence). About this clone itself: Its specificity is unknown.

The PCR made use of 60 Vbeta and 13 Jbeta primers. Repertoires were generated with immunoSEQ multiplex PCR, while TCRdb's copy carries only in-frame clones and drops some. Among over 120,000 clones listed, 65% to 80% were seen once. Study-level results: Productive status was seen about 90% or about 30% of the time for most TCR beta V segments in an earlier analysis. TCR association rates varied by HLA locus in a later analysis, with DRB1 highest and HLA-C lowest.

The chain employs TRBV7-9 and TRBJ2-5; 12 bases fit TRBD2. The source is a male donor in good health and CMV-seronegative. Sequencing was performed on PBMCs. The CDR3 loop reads CASSALAGGETQYF. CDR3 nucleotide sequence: TGTGCCAGCAGCGCACTAGCGGGAGGAGAGACCCAGTACTTC. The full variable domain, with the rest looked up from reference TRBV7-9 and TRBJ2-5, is DTGVSQNPRHKITKRGQNVTFRCDPISEHNRLYWYRQTLGQGPEFLTYFQNEAQLEKSRLLSDRFSAERPKGSFSTLEIQRTEQGDSAMYLCASSALAGGETQYFGPGTRLLVL.